This T cell receptor (beta chain) was observed in a study of blood T cell repertoires in COVID-19. Study-wide context: In each case, the material was cDNA or gDNA derived from T cells, B-cell-depleted T cells, or PBMCs.

Methods used by the authors: Amplified reference gene primers provided the basis for estimating nucleated cell counts. The method was immunoSEQ multiplex PCR; TCRdb's version includes in-frame clones alone and lacks a portion of them. The V and J calls and clone size are taken from that table; D and trimming were inferred from the DNA. Of roughly 150,000 clones detected, around 89% appear once; the ten largest clones hold over 10%. CDR3 length: 14 residues. In germline, CDR1 is MNHEY, CDR2 SMNVEV (reference sequence). Trimming removed 2 bases from V and 0 bases from J, with 8 bases in between. The chain couples TRBV27 to TRBJ2-7; D gene uncertain. The origin of this receptor is a man younger than 30 with COVID-19, enrolled during active disease. The sample comprised peripheral blood. As DNA, the CDR3 is TGTGCCAGCAGTTTAGCCAGGAACTCCTACGAGCAGTACTTC. Protein sequence: CASSLARNSYEQYF.